This entry describes one T cell receptor (beta chain). The antigen remains unidentified. The entry originates in a study of CD8 T cells in ankylosing spondylitis. Findings and caveats of the study: Apparently characteristic of ankylosing spondylitis blood was a TCR beta motif (about 8 highly homologous variants).

The V end lost 3 bases, the J end lost 6 bases, and 18 bases lay between the germline ends. This CDR3 is built from 16 residues. TCRdb re-called the 5' RACE reads with MiXCR, one entry per CDR3 protein. This sample carries over 600,000 distinct CDR3 sequences, roughly 20% of them seen once, and the ten largest clones take under 20%. The gene calls are TRBV12-3 or TRBV12-4 and TRBJ1-5; D possibly corresponds to TRBD1 (5 bases). The TCR sequence derives from a male donor with ankylosing spondylitis. Sample: blood, either unsorted or a sorted T cell fraction (not recorded which). The CDR3 DNA sequence: TGTGCCAGCAGTTTTTTCATTGTAGGGGCCTGTCAGCCCCAGCATTTT. This codes for CASSFFIVGACQPQHF.